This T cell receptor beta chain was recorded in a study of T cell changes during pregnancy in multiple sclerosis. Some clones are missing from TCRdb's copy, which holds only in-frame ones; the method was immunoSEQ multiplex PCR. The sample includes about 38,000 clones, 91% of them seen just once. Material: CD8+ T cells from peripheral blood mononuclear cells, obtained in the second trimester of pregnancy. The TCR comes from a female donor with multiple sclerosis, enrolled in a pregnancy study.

DNA for the CDR3: TGTGCCAGCAGTCCGGGACAAAAGAACACTGAAGCTTTCTTT. This encodes CASSPGQKNTEAFF. The rearrangement uses TRBV27 and TRBJ1-1, with D perhaps TRBD1 (6 bases). Trimming cost V 5 bases and J 1 base, with 11 bases left between them. From germline, CDR1 is MNHEY and CDR2 SMNVEV (reference sequence). CDR3 size: 14 residues.